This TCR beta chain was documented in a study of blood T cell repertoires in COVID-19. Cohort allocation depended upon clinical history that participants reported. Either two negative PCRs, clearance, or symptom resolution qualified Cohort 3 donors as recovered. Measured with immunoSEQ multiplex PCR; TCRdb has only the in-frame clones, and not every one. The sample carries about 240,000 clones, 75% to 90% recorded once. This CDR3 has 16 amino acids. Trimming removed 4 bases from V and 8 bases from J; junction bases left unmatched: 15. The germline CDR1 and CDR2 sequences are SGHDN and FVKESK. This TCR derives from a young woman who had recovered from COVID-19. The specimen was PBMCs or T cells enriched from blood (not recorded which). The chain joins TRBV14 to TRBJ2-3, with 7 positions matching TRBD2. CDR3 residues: CASSLVLREEGGTQYF. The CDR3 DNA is TGTGCCAGCAGCCTTGTCCTACGGGAGGAAGGCGGTACGCAGTATTTT.